A single sample gave rise to the 3 T cell receptor beta chains below, sequenced in a study of T cells in Graves' hyperthyroidism and ophthalmopathy. TCR beta CDR3 regions were amplified from RNA. Carried out on the TCR CDR3, a first-round RT-PCR used the HTBI primer set. Using its own MiXCR run on the multiplex PCR reads, TCRdb lists one record per CDR3 protein. The table shows about 700,000 distinct CDR3 sequences, with around 13% occurring only once. Sequenced: blood. The receptors shown here come from a woman younger than 35 with Graves' hyperthyroidism.

This clonotype has just a few counts. The chain recombines TRBV9 with TRBJ2-1; 13 positions agree with TRBD2. V gave up 4 bases and J gave up 0 bases; unmatched junction bases: 7. Per germline, CDR1 SGDLS and CDR2 YYNGEE. The CDR3 is 18 amino acids. CDR3 DNA: TGTGCCAGCAGCCCCTTGCGGACTAGCGGGAGCTCCTACAATGAGCAGTTCTTC. Its translation is CASSPLRTSGSSYNEQFF.

This clonotype was picked up many times. The chain uses TRBV7-9 and TRBJ1-6, with a tentative D call TRBD1 (5 bases). This CDR3 comprises 13 residues. CDR1 SEHNR and CDR2 FQNEAQ come from the germline V gene (reference sequence). V lost 6 bases to trimming and J lost 10 bases, with 13 bases between them. Here the CDR3 reads CASRGDRESPLHF. DNA of the CDR3: TGTGCCAGCAGGGGGGATAGAGAATCACCCCTCCACTTT.

The J gene is TRBJ2-5, the V gene TRBV12-3 or TRBV12-4, with TRBD2 as a possible D gene (6 bases). Trimming stripped 7 bases from V and 4 bases from J, with 13 bases between. This CDR3 region has 13 residues. CDR3 coding DNA: TGTGCCAGCACCAAGACTAGTAGAGAGACCCAGTACTTC. Translation: CASTKTSRETQYF.